The sample holds a few counts of the clone carrying this T cell receptor (beta chain). The PCR ran on 60 Vbeta and 13 Jbeta primers. Assay used: immunoSEQ multiplex PCR; TCRdb lists only in-frame clones, some missing. The table has 150,000 to 200,000 clones, 80% seen once. Donors were nominally healthy when sampled, though unrecorded immune exposures were likely. The CDR3 covers 12 residues. From germline, CDR1 is SQVTM and CDR2 ANQGSEA. Trimming pared 3 bases from V and 4 bases from J, leaving 9 bases between. The data were obtained in a study of cytomegalovirus exposure and HLA in healthy donors. This TCR derives from a man aged 35 to 55 in good health and CMV-seronegative. Sequenced: PBMCs. J is TRBJ1-1 and V is TRBV29-1, with D maybe TRBD1 (5 bases). CDR3: CSVDQGVTEAFF. The CDR3 nucleotides are TGCAGCGTTGATCAAGGGGTCACTGAAGCTTTCTTT.